This T cell receptor (beta chain) was observed in a study of Ad26.COV2.S vaccination and SARS-CoV-2 variants. Study context: Ad26.COV2.S, an intramuscular injection, was given once or twice 56 days apart.

Comments on this clone: Its antigen is unidentified.

Assay: immunoSEQ multiplex PCR; the TCRdb copy retains only in-frame clones and omits some. The sample holds under 300,000 clones; roughly 89% are singletons and the top ten take just under 3%. Study results and limitations: Post-vaccination spike-specific CD8+ and CD4+ T cell responses reportedly had substantial breadth. Assessments of TCR breadth and depth may have underestimated the total T cell responses. Among vaccine recipients, spike-specific TCR breadth exceeded that of placebo recipients.

Treatment denoted: some 20 received Ad26.COV2.S at low or high dose, single or two shots; about 5 received placebo; per-sample allocation not given. Sampling happened 63 days after the first vaccine or placebo injection. The CDR3 has 14 residues. Trimming took off 4 bases at V and 9 bases at J, with 16 bases between the two ends. Germline assignment: CDR1 LGHNA and CDR2 YSLEER. Sample: peripheral blood, taken in a trial of Ad26.COV2.S vaccine versus placebo. The chain carries TRBV4-3 and TRBJ1-5; D is ambiguous. The receptor comes from a person between 18 and 59 years old who received the Ad26.COV2.S COVID-19 vaccine or a placebo. CDR3 loop: CASSLQTGESPQHF. The CDR3 DNA is TGCGCCAGCAGCCTACAGACGGGAGAATCGCCCCAGCATTTT.